Presented here are 18 T cell receptor beta chains from one specimen sequenced in a study of CD8+CD57+ T cells in acquired aplastic anemia. TCR beta VDJ and CDR3 profiles were obtained from a genomic DNA template. Each CDR3 protein is one row after TCRdb ran MiXCR on the reads. The profile shows around 140,000 distinct CDR3 sequences, less than 45% of them singletons. The sequenced sample consisted of sorted CD4+, CD8+, or CD8+CD57+ T cells (not recorded which) from PBMCs. These receptors were taken from a human donor in good health, serving as a control.

The V call is TRBV10-3, the J call TRBJ2-7; D is perhaps TRBD1 (6 bases). The CDR3 length is 14 residues. V lost 8 bases, J lost 0 bases, and 14 bases lay in between. Germline CDR1 and CDR2: ENHRY and SYGVKD. The CDR3 nucleotides are TGTGCCATCGGCCCCAGGGGCGGCTCCTACGAGCAGTACTTC. It yields the protein CAIGPRGGSYEQYF.

This clonotype was observed at least ten times. The V call is TRBV7-2, the J call TRBJ2-3, with 8 bases aligning to TRBD2. CDR3 length: 17 amino acids. The junction had 6 bases not matched to a gene; V was cut back by 1 base and J by 0 bases. CDR1 SGHTA and CDR2 FQGNSA come from the germline V gene. CDR3: CASSLVAGGLSTDTQYF. CDR3 nucleotide sequence: TGTGCCAGCAGCTTAGTTGCGGGGGGCCTTAGCACAGATACGCAGTATTTT.

The V and J genes are TRBV6-1 and TRBJ2-2; TRBD1 agrees at 8 bases. J was trimmed by 1 base and V by 4 bases; bases with no gene match: 8. CDR1 MNHNS and CDR2 SASEGT come from the germline V gene. CDR3 length equals 17 residues. The CDR3 loop reads CASSAPFGTGNTGELFF. As DNA, the CDR3 is TGTGCCAGCAGTGCCCCTTTCGGGACAGGGAACACCGGGGAGCTGTTTTTT.

As for this clonotype: One end of the junction does not line up with germline, which may come from a read error. J is TRBJ1-1 and V is TRBV19; the D gene is possibly TRBD1 (5 bases). In germline, CDR1 is LNHDA, CDR2 SQIVND (reference sequence). This CDR3 region has 16 residues. The CDR3 here is CASSISGTLTATEASF. In DNA, the CDR3 is TGTGCCAGTAGTATATCCGGGACCCTAACCGCCACTGAAGCTTCCTTT. The full variable domain, its missing parts supplied by reference TRBV19 and TRBJ1-1, is DGGITQSPKYLFRKEGQNVTLSCEQNLNHDAMYWYRQDPGQGLRLIYYSQIVNDFQKGDIAEGYSVSREKKESFPLTVTSAQKNPTAFYLCASSISGTLTATEASFGQGTRLTVV.

This clonotype was seen a handful of times. The chain recombines TRBV27 with TRBJ1-3; the D is unclear. Germline-derived CDR1 and CDR2 are MNHEY and SMNVEV (reference sequence). There are 13 residues in the CDR3. V lost 5 bases, J lost 3 bases, and 8 bases lay in between. In DNA, the CDR3 is TGTGCCAGCAGTCTTCGGGTTGGAAACACCATATATTTT. Translated: CASSLRVGNTIYF.

This chain connects TRBV10-3 to TRBJ2-1; TRBD2 matches 13 bases. The CDR3 consists of 17 residues. The germline V gene encodes CDR1 ENHRY and CDR2 SYGVKD. Losses at the gene ends were 5 bases for V and 5 bases for J; bases not matched to a gene: 9. The CDR3 loop is CAISLGTLAGGHNEQFF. The CDR3 bases are TGTGCCATCAGTCTGGGGACACTAGCGGGGGGGCACAATGAGCAGTTCTTC.

The gene calls are TRBV2 and TRBJ1-2; D remains unclear. Trimming took off 4 bases at V and 4 bases at J, with 10 bases between the two ends. Germline-derived CDR1 and CDR2 are SNHLY and FYNNEI. This CDR3 spans 13 amino acids. CDR3 sequence (DNA): TGTGCCAGCAGTGTTGGGAACACCTATGGCTACACCTTC. Translated, it gives CASSVGNTYGYTF.

V gene TRBV14 combines with J gene TRBJ2-1, with D unclear. The CDR3 is made up of 13 amino acids. V was clipped by 4 bases and J by 5 bases, with 9 bases between them. Germline V gene sequence: CDR1 SGHDN, CDR2 FVKESK. The CDR3 region is CASSPRTHNEQFF. The CDR3 DNA reads TGTGCCAGCAGCCCACGGACGCACAATGAGCAGTTCTTC. Looking up the rest from reference TRBV14 and TRBJ2-1 gives the full variable domain: EAGVTQFPSHSVIEKGQTVTLRCDPISGHDNLYWYRRVMGKEIKFLLHFVKESKQDESGMPNNRFLAERTGGTYSTLKVQPAELEDSGVYFCASSPRTHNEQFFGPGTRLTVL.

There are a few counts of this clonotype. A much larger clonotype is one base distant, so this may be a read error. This chain connects TRBV20-1 to TRBJ2-3; D ambiguous. Per germline, CDR1 DFQATT and CDR2 SNEGSKA (reference sequence). V lost 0 bases, J lost 1 base, and 8 bases lay in between. The CDR3 totals 14 residues. The CDR3, as DNA: TGCAGTGCTAGAGATCTCGGACGCACAGATACGCAGTATTTT. The encoded protein is CSARDLGRTDTQYF.

Worth noting for this clonotype: One end of the junction varies from germline; a read error may be responsible. The chain uses TRBV20-1 and TRBJ2-2, with 7 positions matching TRBD1. Germline V CDR1 and CDR2: DFQATT, SNEGSKA (reference sequence). There are 13 residues in the CDR3. The CDR3 here is CSAPDRNTGEPVF. CDR3 DNA sequence: TGCAGTGCGCCGGACAGGAACACCGGGGAGCCGGTTTTT.

The CDR3 nucleotides read TGTGCCAGCAGTGGTTCGACAGGGGAGGGTGGGGCCAACGTCCTGACTTTC. It specifies CASSGSTGEGGANVLTF. The rearrangement links TRBV6-4 to TRBJ2-6; TRBD1 might be the D (8 bases). This CDR3 has 17 amino acids. V lost 4 bases and J lost 3, with 16 bases in between. CDR1 and CDR2 from the germline V gene are MRHNA and SNTAGT.

The chain recombines TRBV19 with TRBJ1-6, with D possibly matching TRBD1 (6 bases). Germline V gives CDR1 LNHDA, CDR2 SQIVND (reference sequence). V was cut by 5 bases and J by 9 bases, with 17 bases left in between. This CDR3 spans 15 amino acids. The CDR3 protein is CASSYYRASLSPLHF. CDR3 nucleotides: TGTGCCAGTAGTTATTACAGGGCCTCTCTTTCACCCCTCCACTTT.

V and J are TRBV18 and TRBJ2-2; unclear D gene. The germline V gene has CDR1 KGHSH and CDR2 LQKENI. Trimming stripped 1 base from V and 5 bases from J, with 5 bases between. The CDR3 covers 13 residues. The CDR3 bases are TGTGCCAGCTCACCACAGGGTACCGGGGAGCTGTTTTTT. This encodes CASSPQGTGELFF. The whole variable domain, remainder taken from reference TRBV18 and TRBJ2-2, is NAGVMQNPRHLVRRRGQEARLRCSPMKGHSHVYWYRQLPEEGLKFMVYLQKENIIDESGMPKERFSAEFPKEGPSILRIQQVVRGDSAAYFCASSPQGTGELFFGEGSRLTVL.

CDR3 bases: TGTGCCAGCAGTGCAGGGGGTAGGTCTGGCTACACCTTC. Residues: CASSAGGRSGYTF. The chain combines TRBV2 with TRBJ1-2; 7 nucleotides align to TRBD1. Trimming cost V 4 bases and J 7 bases; bases outside gene matches: 6. CDR1 is SNHLY, CDR2 FYNNEI, per germline. The CDR3 loop spans 13 amino acids.

As for this clonotype: This sequence may be a read error, since a much larger clone differs from it by one base. Here the CDR3 omits its conserved ending phenylalanine or tryptophan, so a read error is the likely source. The V and J genes are TRBV4-1 and TRBJ1-4; maybe TRBD1 (5 bases). V was pared by 0 bases and J by 11 bases, with 13 bases between. The CDR3 has 14 residues. Germline CDR1 is MGHRA and CDR2 is YSYEKL. CDR3 protein: CASSQEVSRDKLFS. The CDR3 DNA reads as TGCGCCAGCAGCCAAGAAGTATCCAGGGATAAACTGTTTTCT.

The J gene is TRBJ2-3, the V gene TRBV7-3; D gene uncertain. With 1 base removed from V and 6 bases from J, the gap between germline ends came to 5 bases. CDR1 and CDR2 (germline): SGHTA, FQGTGA. The CDR3 length is 12 residues. The CDR3 coding sequence is TGTGCCAGCAGCTTAATTTGGGATACGCAGTATTTT. This translates into CASSLIWDTQYF.

This sequence joins TRBV18 and TRBJ2-2; 7 bases agree with TRBD2. This CDR3 is built from 16 residues. After removal of 2 bases from V and 7 bases from J, the junction contained 10 bases not matched to a gene. The germline V gene has CDR1 KGHSH and CDR2 LQKENI. This CDR3 reads CASSPGRTRWSGELFF. In DNA form, the CDR3 reads TGTGCCAGCTCACCAGGACGGACTAGGTGGAGCGGGGAGCTGTTTTTT. Using reference TRBV18 and TRBJ2-2 for the parts outside the CDR3, the full variable domain is NAGVMQNPRHLVRRRGQEARLRCSPMKGHSHVYWYRQLPEEGLKFMVYLQKENIIDESGMPKERFSAEFPKEGPSILRIQQVVRGDSAAYFCASSPGRTRWSGELFFGEGSRLTVL.

This clonotype was counted at least ten times. CDR3 in amino acids: CASRKRGGPHTDTQYF. Here the CDR3 DNA reads TGTGCCAGCAGGAAGCGCGGGGGGCCCCACACAGATACGCAGTATTTT. The rearrangement uses TRBV12-3 or TRBV12-4 and TRBJ2-3; 8 nucleotides match TRBD2. V dropped 6 bases and J dropped 2; count of bases not matched to a gene: 10. The CDR3 is made up of 16 amino acids.